This T cell receptor (beta chain) came from a study of T-cell reconstitution after alpha-beta-depleted transplantation in children. Study outcomes and limitations: Newly made T cells mostly supplied T-cell counts and diversity one year after transplant. Roughly two months post-transplant, alpha-beta T cells reportedly originated from several hundred graft clones that had expanded.

A library of TCRbeta sequences, prepared with unique molecular identifiers, was generated. TCRdb analysed the PCR reads with MiXCR anew, one entry per CDR3 protein. The repertoire holds roughly 570,000 distinct CDR3 sequences, with over 20% as singletons. J lost 5 bases, V lost 3 bases, and 6 bases had no gene match. The CDR3 spans 16 residues. CDR1 KGHDR and CDR2 SFDVKD come from the germline V gene. This clonotype came up a few times. The antigen is not known. The specimen comprised PBMCs, sampled before TCRalphabeta/CD19-depleted stem cell transplant. This sequence joins TRBV24-1 and TRBJ2-1, with 10 bases fitting TRBD2. This clonotype originated in a boy younger than two with Wiskott-Aldrich syndrome, due to receive a stem cell transplant. CDR3 region: CATSDRLAGEHNEQFF. The DNA for the CDR3 is TGTGCCACCAGTGATCGGCTAGCGGGAGAACACAATGAGCAGTTCTTC.